The 5 T cell receptor beta chains below all came from one sample that was sequenced in a study of CD8 T cells in ankylosing spondylitis (dated by TCRdb to about 2017). Overall results and qualifications from the work: A TCR beta motif made up of seven or eight highly homologous amino acid variants appeared to be characteristic of blood from ankylosing spondylitis patients.

Receptor amplification or capture employed 5' RACE. Sequencing relied on an Illumina HiSeq 2500. The raw public reads went through TCRdb reprocessing: fastp at Q25, MiXCR clone calling, in-frame beta chains kept. Duplicate CDR3 protein sequences are folded into a single record with the most common DNA and genes. This sample gives some 840,000 distinct CDR3 sequences in total; 12% of them show up just once. The ten largest clones add up to 0.51% of the sample. No antigens are known for them. The sequencing sample was made of blood, either unsorted or a sorted T cell fraction (not recorded which). All receptors come from a male donor with ankylosing spondylitis.

This chain uses TRBV5-1 with TRBJ2-1, with D uncertain. The CDR3 has 15 residues. The germline V gene encodes CDR1 SGHRS and CDR2 YFSETQ. V gave up 0 bases and J gave up 3 bases, with 10 bases separating them. The CDR3 DNA reads TGCGCCAGCAGCTTGGTGGCAGTTAACTACAATGAGCAGTTCTTC. Its protein is CASSLVAVNYNEQFF. The variable domain in full, with the rest retrieved from reference TRBV5-1 and TRBJ2-1, is KAGVTQTPRYLIKTRGQQVTLSCSPISGHRSVSWYQQTPGQGLQFLFEYFSETQRNKGNFPGRFSGRQFSNSRSEMNVSTLELGDSALYLCASSLVAVNYNEQFFGPGTRLTVL.

This chain joins TRBV20-1 and TRBJ2-7; no reliable D call. This CDR3 has 14 amino acids. V was clipped by 5 bases and J by 0 bases, with 14 bases between them. Germline values: CDR1 DFQATT, CDR2 SNEGSKA (reference sequence). CDR3 nucleotide sequence: TGCAGTGCTCCTGACATTCCGAGCTCCTACGAGCAGTACTTC. It encodes CSAPDIPSSYEQYF.

A few counts support this clonotype. The chain has TRBV25-1 and TRBJ1-1, with unresolved D. Looked up from germline, CDR1 is MGHDK and CDR2 is SYGVNS. V lost 6 bases and J 1 base, leaving 9 bases between the germline ends. This CDR3 comprises 13 residues. The CDR3 bases are TGTGCCAGCAGGAGCAGCAAGAACACTGAAGCTTTCTTT. Residues: CASRSSKNTEAFF.

The sample holds many counts of this clonotype. V usage is TRBV5-6 and J usage is TRBJ2-3; 13 nucleotides line up with TRBD2. This CDR3 is 15 amino acids long. Per the germline V gene, CDR1 is SGHDT and CDR2 is YYEEEE. V trimming: 4 bases; J trimming: 6 bases; junction bases outside the gene matches: 5. Here the CDR3 DNA reads TGTGCCAGCAGCCGTGAACTAGCGGGAGGGGATACGCAGTATTTT. It specifies CASSRELAGGDTQYF.

This sequence joins TRBV6-2 or TRBV6-3 and TRBJ2-7, with D hard to call. In germline, CDR1 is MNHEY, CDR2 SVGEGT. The V end was cut by 5 bases, the J end by 6 bases, with 17 bases between. The CDR3 is 14 residues long. CDR3 sequence (DNA): TGTGCCAGCAGTCCCCGGACGGAACAAGGCGAGCAGTACTTC. It yields the protein CASSPRTEQGEQYF.